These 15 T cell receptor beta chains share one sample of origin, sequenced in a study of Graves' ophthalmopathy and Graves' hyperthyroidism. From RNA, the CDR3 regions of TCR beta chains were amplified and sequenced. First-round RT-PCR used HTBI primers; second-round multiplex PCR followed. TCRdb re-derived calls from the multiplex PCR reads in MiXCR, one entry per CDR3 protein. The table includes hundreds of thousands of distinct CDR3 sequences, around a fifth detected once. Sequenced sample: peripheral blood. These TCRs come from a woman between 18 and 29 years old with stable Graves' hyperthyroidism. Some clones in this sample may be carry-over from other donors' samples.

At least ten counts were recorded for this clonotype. CDR3 loop: CASSDWGLGAFF. CDR3 nucleotide sequence: TGTGCCAGCAGTGATTGGGGGCTGGGGGCTTTCTTT. The chain links TRBV6-1 to TRBJ1-1; weak D call: TRBD1 (6 bases). The germline CDR1 and CDR2 sequences are MNHNS and SASEGT. V was cut by 3 bases and J by 11 bases, with 13 bases left in between. CDR3 length equals 12 residues.

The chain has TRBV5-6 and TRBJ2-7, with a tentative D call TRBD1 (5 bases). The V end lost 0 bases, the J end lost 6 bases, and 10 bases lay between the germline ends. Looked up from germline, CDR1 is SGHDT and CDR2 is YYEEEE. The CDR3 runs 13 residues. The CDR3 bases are TGTGCCAGCAGCTTGGTTAACAGGTTCGAGCAGTACTTC. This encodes CASSLVNRFEQYF. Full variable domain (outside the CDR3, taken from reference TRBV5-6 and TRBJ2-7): DAGVTQSPTHLIKTRGQQVTLRCSPKSGHDTVSWYQQALGQGPQFIFQYYEEEERQRGNFPDRFSGHQFPNYSSELNVNALLLGDSALYLCASSLVNRFEQYFGPGTRLTVT.

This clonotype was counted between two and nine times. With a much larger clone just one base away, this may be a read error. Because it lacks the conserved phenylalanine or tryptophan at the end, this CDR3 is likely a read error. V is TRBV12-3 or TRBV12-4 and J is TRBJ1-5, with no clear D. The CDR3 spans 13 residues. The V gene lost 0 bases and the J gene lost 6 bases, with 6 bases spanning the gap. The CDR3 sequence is CASSLAGFQPQHL. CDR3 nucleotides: TGTGCCAGCAGTTTAGCAGGGTTTCAGCCCCAGCATTTG.

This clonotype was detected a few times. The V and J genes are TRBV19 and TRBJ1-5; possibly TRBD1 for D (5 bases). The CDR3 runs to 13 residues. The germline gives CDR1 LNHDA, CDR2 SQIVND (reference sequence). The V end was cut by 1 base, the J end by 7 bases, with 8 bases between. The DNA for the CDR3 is TGTGCCAGTAGTATAGGGACAAAGCAGCCCCAGCATTTT. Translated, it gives CASSIGTKQPQHF.

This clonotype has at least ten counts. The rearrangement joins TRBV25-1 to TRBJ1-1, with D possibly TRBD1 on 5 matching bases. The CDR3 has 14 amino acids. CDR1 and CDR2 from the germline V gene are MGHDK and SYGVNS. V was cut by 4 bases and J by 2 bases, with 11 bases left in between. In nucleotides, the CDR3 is TGTGCCAGCAGTGTTGAGGGGCTTAACACTGAAGCTTTCTTT. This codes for CASSVEGLNTEAFF. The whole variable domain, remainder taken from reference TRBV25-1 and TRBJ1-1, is EADIYQTPRYLVIGTGKKITLECSQTMGHDKMYWYQQDPGMELHLIHYSYGVNSTEKGDLSSESTVSRIRTEHFPLTLESARPSHTSQYLCASSVEGLNTEAFFGQGTRLTVV.

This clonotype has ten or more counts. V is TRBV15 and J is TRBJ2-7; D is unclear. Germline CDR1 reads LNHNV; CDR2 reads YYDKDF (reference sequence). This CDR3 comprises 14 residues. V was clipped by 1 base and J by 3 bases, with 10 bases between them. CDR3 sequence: CATSRGGLSYEQYF. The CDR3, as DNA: TGTGCCACCAGCAGAGGTGGTCTCAGCTACGAGCAGTACTTC.

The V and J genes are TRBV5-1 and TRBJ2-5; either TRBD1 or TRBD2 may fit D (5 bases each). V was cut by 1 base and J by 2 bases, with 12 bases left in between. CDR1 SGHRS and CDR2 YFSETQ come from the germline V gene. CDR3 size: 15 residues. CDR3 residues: CASSLTGPHQETQYF. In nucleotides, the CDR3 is TGCGCCAGCAGCTTGACGGGGCCCCATCAAGAGACCCAGTACTTC.

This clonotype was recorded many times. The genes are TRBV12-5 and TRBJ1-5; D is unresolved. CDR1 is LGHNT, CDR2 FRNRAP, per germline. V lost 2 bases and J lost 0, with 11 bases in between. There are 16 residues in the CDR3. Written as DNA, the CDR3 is TGTGCTAGTGGTTTGCCGGAAGCTTATAGCAATCAGCCCCAGCATTTT. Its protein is CASGLPEAYSNQPQHF. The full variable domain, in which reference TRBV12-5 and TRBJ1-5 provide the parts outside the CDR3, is DARVTQTPRHKVTEMGQEVTMRCQPILGHNTVFWYRQTMMQGLELLAYFRNRAPLDDSGMPKDRFSAEMPDATLATLKIQPSEPRDSAVYFCASGLPEAYSNQPQHFGDGTRLSIL.

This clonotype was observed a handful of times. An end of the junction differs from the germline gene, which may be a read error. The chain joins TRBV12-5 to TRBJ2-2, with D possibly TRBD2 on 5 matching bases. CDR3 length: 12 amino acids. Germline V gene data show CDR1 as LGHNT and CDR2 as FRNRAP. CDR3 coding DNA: TGTGCTAGTGGTTTACTCACCGGGGAGCTGTGTTTT. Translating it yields CASGLLTGELCF.

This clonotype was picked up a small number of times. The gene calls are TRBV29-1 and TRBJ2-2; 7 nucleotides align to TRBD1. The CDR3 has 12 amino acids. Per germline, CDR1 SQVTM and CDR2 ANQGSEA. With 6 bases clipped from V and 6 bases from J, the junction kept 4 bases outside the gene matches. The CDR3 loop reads CSVDREAGELFF. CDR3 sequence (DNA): TGCAGCGTCGACAGGGAAGCCGGGGAGCTGTTTTTT.

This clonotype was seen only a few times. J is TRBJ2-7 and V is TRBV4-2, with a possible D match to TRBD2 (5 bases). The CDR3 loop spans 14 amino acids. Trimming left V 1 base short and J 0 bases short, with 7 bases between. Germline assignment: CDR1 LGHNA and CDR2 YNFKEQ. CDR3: CASSQGTYSYEQYF. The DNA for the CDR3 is TGTGCCAGCAGCCAAGGGACTTACTCCTACGAGCAGTACTTC.

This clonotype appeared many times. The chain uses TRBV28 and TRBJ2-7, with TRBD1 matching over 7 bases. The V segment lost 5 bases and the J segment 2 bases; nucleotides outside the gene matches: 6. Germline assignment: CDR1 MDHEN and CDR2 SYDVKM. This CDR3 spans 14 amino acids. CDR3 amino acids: CASSPRQGAYEQYF. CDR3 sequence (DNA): TGTGCCAGCAGTCCCCGACAGGGAGCCTACGAGCAGTACTTC.

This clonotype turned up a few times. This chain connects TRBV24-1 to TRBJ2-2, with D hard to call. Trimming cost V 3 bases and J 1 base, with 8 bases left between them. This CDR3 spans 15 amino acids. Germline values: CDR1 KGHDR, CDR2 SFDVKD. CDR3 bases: TGTGCCACCAGTGATCAAATAGGGAACACCGGGGAGCTGTTTTTT. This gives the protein CATSDQIGNTGELFF.

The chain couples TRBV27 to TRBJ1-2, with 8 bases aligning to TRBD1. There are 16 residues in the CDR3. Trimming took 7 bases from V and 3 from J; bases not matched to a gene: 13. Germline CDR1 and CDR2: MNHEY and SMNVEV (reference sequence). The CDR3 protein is CASTSRTGYGHYGYTF. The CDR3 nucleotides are TGTGCCAGCACATCCCGGACAGGGTATGGGCACTATGGCTACACCTTC.

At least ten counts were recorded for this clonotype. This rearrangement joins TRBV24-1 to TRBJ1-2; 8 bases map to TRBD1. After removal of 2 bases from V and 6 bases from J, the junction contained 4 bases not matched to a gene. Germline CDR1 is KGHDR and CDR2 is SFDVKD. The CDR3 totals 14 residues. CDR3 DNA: TGTGCCACCAGTGATTCCACGGACAGGGATGGCTACACCTTC. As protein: CATSDSTDRDGYTF.